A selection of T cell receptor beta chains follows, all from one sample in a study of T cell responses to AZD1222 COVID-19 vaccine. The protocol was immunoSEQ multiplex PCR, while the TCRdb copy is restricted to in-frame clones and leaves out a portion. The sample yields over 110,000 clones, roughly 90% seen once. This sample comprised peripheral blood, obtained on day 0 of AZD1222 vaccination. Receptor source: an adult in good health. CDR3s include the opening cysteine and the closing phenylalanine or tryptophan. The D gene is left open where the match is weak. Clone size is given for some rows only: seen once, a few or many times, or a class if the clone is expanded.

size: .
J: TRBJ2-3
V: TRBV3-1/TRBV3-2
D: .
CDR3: CASSRGVDISDTQYF
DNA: TGTGCCAGCAGCCGTGGAGTTGATATTTCAGATACGCAGTATTTT

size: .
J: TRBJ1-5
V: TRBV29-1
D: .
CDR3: CSVGGGSQPQHF
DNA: TGCAGCGTCGGAGGGGGATCTCAGCCCCAGCATTTT

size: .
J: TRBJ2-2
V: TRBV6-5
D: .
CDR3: CASSLRAGELFF
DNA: TGTGCCAGCAGTCTTCGCGCCGGGGAGCTGTTTTTT

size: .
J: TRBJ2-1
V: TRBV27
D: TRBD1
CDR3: CASSLQGGTGGYNEQFF
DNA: TGTGCCAGCAGTTTACAGGGCGGGACAGGGGGCTACAATGAGCAGTTCTTC

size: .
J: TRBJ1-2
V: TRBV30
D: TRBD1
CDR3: CAWGTGGYDGYTF
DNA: TGTGCCTGGGGAACAGGGGGCTATGATGGCTACACCTTC

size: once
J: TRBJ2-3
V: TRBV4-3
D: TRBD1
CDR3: CASSRSGQGTTDTQYF
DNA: TGCGCCAGCAGCCGTTCGGGACAGGGGACCACAGATACGCAGTATTTT

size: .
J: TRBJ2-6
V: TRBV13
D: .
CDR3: CASSGDLWANVLTF
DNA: TGTGCCAGCAGCGGGGACCTGTGGGCCAACGTCCTGACTTTC

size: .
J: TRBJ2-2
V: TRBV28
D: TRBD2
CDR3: CASRLADPGTGELFF
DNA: TGTGCCAGCAGACTAGCGGACCCGGGCACCGGGGAGCTGTTTTTT

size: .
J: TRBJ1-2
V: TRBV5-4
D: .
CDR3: CASSLEPAGPYGYTF
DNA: TGTGCCAGCAGCTTGGAGCCGGCAGGGCCGTATGGCTACACCTTC

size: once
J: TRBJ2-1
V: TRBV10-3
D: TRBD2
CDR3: CAISEGSSGRFYNEQFF
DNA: TGTGCCATCAGTGAGGGGTCTAGCGGGAGGTTCTACAATGAGCAGTTCTTC

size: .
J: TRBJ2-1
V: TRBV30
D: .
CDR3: CAWSSMPDEQFF
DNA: TGTGCCTGGAGTTCGATGCCCGATGAGCAGTTCTTC

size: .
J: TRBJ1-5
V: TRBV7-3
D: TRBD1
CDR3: CASWDRPSGYSNQPQHF
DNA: TGTGCCAGCTGGGACAGACCTAGCGGATATAGCAATCAGCCCCAGCATTTT

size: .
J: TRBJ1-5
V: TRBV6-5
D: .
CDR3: CASSLDLDQPQHF
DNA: TGTGCCAGCAGCCTGGATCTCGATCAGCCCCAGCATTTT

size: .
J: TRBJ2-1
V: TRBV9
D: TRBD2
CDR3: CASSVGASGSPFSYNEQFF
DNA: TGTGCCAGCAGCGTAGGGGCTAGCGGGAGCCCGTTCTCCTACAATGAGCAGTTCTTC